Each of the 31 T cell receptor beta chains below was sequenced from the same sample in a study of shared clonotypes between healthy human individuals (dated by TCRdb to about 2020). Receptor libraries were prepared by the immunoSEQ multiplex PCR assay. Held by TCRdb, this immuneACCESS table contains in-frame sequences only and omits some clones. Under half of the omission traces to an unresolved V gene where checked; the cause of the rest is unknown. The sample includes some 2.4 million clones, with approximately 94% observed a single time. The ten largest clones represent about 0.38% of the sample. Source material: naive CD4+ T cells from PBMCs. The cell subset or site label on this specimen signifies: CD45RA+ positively selected. All receptors derive from a man between 18 and 35 years old in good health. Some clones in this sample may be carry-over from other donors' samples.

Details on this clone: This sample includes further DNA sequences coding for the same CDR3. The chain recombines TRBV6-1 with TRBJ2-7; no definite D call. V shed 3 bases and J shed 2 bases, with 5 bases lying between them. The CDR3 is 12 amino acids. Germline CDR1 is MNHNS and CDR2 is SASEGT. The CDR3 nucleotides are TGTGCCAGCAGTGAGAGAGCCTACGAGCAGTACTTC. As protein: CASSERAYEQYF.

In the case of this clone: This sample includes further DNA sequences coding for the same CDR3. This chain uses TRBV27 with TRBJ2-5; unclear D gene. Germline CDR1 reads MNHEY; CDR2 reads SMNVEV (reference sequence). The V end lost 2 bases, the J end lost 1 base, and 5 bases lay between the germline ends. The CDR3 runs 13 residues. The CDR3: CASSLLGQETQYF. DNA of the CDR3: TGTGCCAGCAGTTTACTCGGCCAAGAGACCCAGTACTTC.

Concerning this clone itself: The same CDR3 can be traced to other DNA sequences in this sample. The chain is built from TRBV6-5 and TRBJ2-1; D perhaps matches TRBD1 (6 bases). Germline CDR1 is MNHEY and CDR2 is SVGAGI. V was trimmed by 6 bases and J by 3 bases, leaving 9 bases between them. CDR3 length: 13 amino acids. The DNA for the CDR3 is TGTGCCAGCAGCCGGGACAACTACAATGAGCAGTTCTTC. This gives the protein CASSRDNYNEQFF.

In regard to this clone: Other DNA sequences within the sample encode an identical CDR3. The chain joins TRBV19 to TRBJ2-3, with TRBD2 as a possible D gene (6 bases). Germline loops: CDR1 LNHDA, CDR2 SQIVND (reference sequence). The CDR3 is 14 amino acids. V lost 2 bases, J lost 1 base, and 7 bases lay in between. For the CDR3, the DNA is TGTGCCAGTAGTATATCGGGAGGCACAGATACGCAGTATTTT. Translation gives CASSISGGTDTQYF. Variable domain in full (rest from reference TRBV19 and TRBJ2-3): DGGITQSPKYLFRKEGQNVTLSCEQNLNHDAMYWYRQDPGQGLRLIYYSQIVNDFQKGDIAEGYSVSREKKESFPLTVTSAQKNPTAFYLCASSISGGTDTQYFGPGTRLTVL.

The genes are TRBV30 and TRBJ2-7; no clear D. CDR1 is GTSNPN and CDR2 is SVGIG in the germline V gene (reference sequence). The V end was cut by 3 bases, the J end by 3 bases, with 15 bases between. CDR3 size: 14 residues. The CDR3 sequence is CAWSGAWVRYEQYF. In nucleotides, the CDR3 is TGTGCCTGGAGCGGAGCCTGGGTCCGCTACGAGCAGTACTTC. The whole variable domain, remainder taken from reference TRBV30 and TRBJ2-7, is SQTIHQWPATLVQPVGSPLSLECTVEGTSNPNLYWYRQAAGRGLQLLFYSVGIGQISSEVPQNLSASRPQDRQFILSSKKLLLSDSGFYLCAWSGAWVRYEQYFGPGTRLTVT.

The chain joins TRBV7-8 to TRBJ1-2, with a tentative D call TRBD1 (5 bases). Germline-derived CDR1 and CDR2 are SGHVS and FQNEAQ. The V and J ends lost 5 bases and 8 bases respectively, with 21 bases between them. The CDR3 totals 15 residues. This chain's CDR3 is CASSITGTVARGYTF. The CDR3 DNA reads as TGTGCCAGCAGCATAACCGGGACGGTCGCTCGGGGCTACACCTTC.

The rearrangement uses TRBV5-1 and TRBJ1-1; tentative D call: TRBD1 (6 bases). The V end lost 7 bases, the J end lost 1 base, and 17 bases lay between the germline ends. The germline gives CDR1 SGHRS, CDR2 YFSETQ. CDR3 length: 15 amino acids. The CDR3 reads CASGKSGGQNTEAFF. Here the CDR3 DNA reads TGCGCCAGCGGAAAATCGGGGGGACAGAACACTGAAGCTTTCTTT.

This rearrangement joins TRBV21-1 to TRBJ2-2; TRBD2 is taken as the D call from the table, unchecked against the DNA. TRBV21-1 is shown as a pseudogene. The CDR3 totals 15 residues. The CDR3: CASSNGELGTGELFF. The CDR3 nucleotides are TGTGCCAGCAGCAACGGGGAACTTGGGACCGGGGAGCTGTTTTTT.

The CDR3 coding sequence is TGTGCCAGCAGCTTGAACGGACAGGCCCACTATGGCTACACCTTC. Amino acid sequence: CASSLNGQAHYGYTF. The V call is TRBV5-4, the J call TRBJ1-2; 7 bases line up with TRBD1. CDR1 is SGHNT and CDR2 is YYREEE in the germline V gene (reference sequence). The CDR3 has 15 amino acids. J was trimmed by 3 bases and V by 1 base; bases with no gene match: 6.

The J gene is TRBJ2-3, the V gene TRBV6-5; D gene ambiguous. The V and J ends lost 6 bases and 8 bases respectively, with 12 bases between them. CDR1 MNHEY and CDR2 SVGAGI come from the germline V gene. This CDR3 is built from 12 residues. CDR3 nucleotides: TGTGCCAGCAGGGCAACCCACGGTACGCAGTATTTT. It specifies CASRATHGTQYF.

The CDR3 DNA follows: TGTGCCAGTAGTAAACTAAACACCGGGGAGCTGTTTTTT. Residues: CASSKLNTGELFF. This sequence joins TRBV19 and TRBJ2-2; D ambiguous. V was trimmed by 4 bases and J by 2 bases, leaving 5 bases between them. The length of the CDR3 is 13 residues. Germline CDR1 reads LNHDA; CDR2 reads SQIVND (reference sequence).

The V call is TRBV2, the J call TRBJ1-1; D is perhaps TRBD1 (5 bases). This CDR3 comprises 13 residues. Germline-derived CDR1 and CDR2 are SNHLY and FYNNEI. Trimming took 8 bases from V and 10 from J, leaving 20 bases between them. This CDR3 reads CASVTRGGLRAFF. DNA of the CDR3: TGTGCCAGCGTTACACGTGGGGGACTCAGAGCTTTCTTT.

V gene TRBV5-4 combines with J gene TRBJ2-2; D might be TRBD1 (5 bases). V lost 1 base, J lost 2 bases, and 9 bases lay in between. The CDR3 consists of 15 residues. Germline V gene data show CDR1 as SGHNT and CDR2 as YYREEE (reference sequence). DNA of the CDR3: TGTGCCAGCAGCTTGAGAGACAGAAACACCGGGGAGCTGTTTTTT. It is translated as CASSLRDRNTGELFF.

The chain recombines TRBV2 with TRBJ2-7, with 7 bases identical to TRBD1. This CDR3 is built from 12 residues. Germline trimming cut 6 bases from V and 4 bases from J; bases unmatched to any gene: 3. In germline, CDR1 is SNHLY, CDR2 FYNNEI. CDR3 DNA: TGTGCCAGCAGCTTGACAGGGTACGAGCAGTACTTC. As protein: CASSLTGYEQYF. Based on the CDR3 plus reference TRBV2 and TRBJ2-7, the full variable domain is EPEVTQTPSHQVTQMGQEVILRCVPISNHLYFYWYRQILGQKVEFLVSFYNNEISEKSEIFDDQFSVERPDGSNFTLKIRSTKLEDSAMYFCASSLTGYEQYFGPGTRLTVT.

J is TRBJ1-5 and V is TRBV4-2, with D unresolved. V was shortened by 0 bases and J by 3 bases, with 12 bases between the two germline ends. The CDR3 is made up of 16 amino acids. CDR1 and CDR2 from the germline V gene are LGHNA and YNFKEQ. The CDR3 spells CASSQDRSQINQPQHF. The DNA of the CDR3 is TGTGCCAGCAGCCAAGATCGAAGTCAGATCAATCAGCCCCAGCATTTT.

The chain couples TRBV2 to TRBJ2-5, with a weak D call TRBD2 (5 bases). Germline CDR1 and CDR2: SNHLY and FYNNEI. Trimming shortened V by 6 bases and J by 5 bases, and 10 bases separated the two germline ends. This CDR3 is 12 amino acids long. The CDR3 spells CASRLTGETQYF. CDR3 bases: TGTGCCAGCAGACTAACGGGGGAGACCCAGTACTTC.

The chain links TRBV27 to TRBJ1-6, with D uncertain. The CDR3 has 15 amino acids. Trimming cost V 4 bases and J 4 bases, with 11 bases left between them. Germline V gene lookup returns CDR1 MNHEY and CDR2 SMNVEV (reference sequence). Written as DNA, the CDR3 is TGTGCCAGCAGTTACGTCAGCAGATATAATTCACCCCTCCACTTT. Its protein is CASSYVSRYNSPLHF.

Points on this clone: Within the sample, other DNA sequences also encode this same CDR3. The CDR3 reads CASSLGGASTDTQYF. CDR3 DNA: TGTGCCAGCAGTTTGGGGGGGGCCAGCACAGATACGCAGTATTTT. The chain joins TRBV28 to TRBJ2-3, with D perhaps TRBD2 (7 bases). From germline, CDR1 is MDHEN and CDR2 SYDVKM. The V and J ends lost 3 bases and 0 bases respectively, with 10 bases between them. The CDR3 runs to 15 residues. The variable domain in full, completed from reference TRBV28 and TRBJ2-3, reads DVKVTQSSRYLVKRTGEKVFLECVQDMDHENMFWYRQDPGLGLRLIYFSYDVKMKEKGDIPEGYSVSREKKERFSLILESASTNQTSMYLCASSLGGASTDTQYFGPGTRLTVL.

This sequence joins TRBV7-2 and TRBJ1-5; D remains ambiguous. The CDR3 totals 16 residues. Germline loops: CDR1 SGHTA, CDR2 FQGNSA. V was cut by 2 bases and J by 5 bases, with 16 bases left in between. The CDR3 sequence is CASSLSGPSAYQPQHF. The CDR3 nucleotides read TGTGCCAGCAGCTTAAGTGGGCCCTCCGCATATCAGCCCCAGCATTTT.

The chain is built from TRBV18 and TRBJ2-4; D might be TRBD1 (5 bases). V dropped 2 bases and J dropped 9 bases, with 17 bases sitting between them. The CDR3 loop spans 15 amino acids. CDR1 is KGHSH, CDR2 LQKENI, per germline. As DNA, the CDR3 is TGTGCCAGCTCACCAGGGGTTGAAGGGGTTACCATTCAGTACTTC. Its translation is CASSPGVEGVTIQYF.

The chain couples TRBV18 to TRBJ2-2; D call uncertain. CDR1 and CDR2 (germline): KGHSH, LQKENI. CDR3 length: 15 amino acids. Trimming left V 3 bases short and J 3 bases short, with 11 bases between. As DNA, the CDR3 is TGTGCCAGCTCACCTATCACAATAGACACCGGGGAGCTGTTTTTT. It yields the protein CASSPITIDTGELFF.

Of note for this clone: Within the sample, other DNA sequences also encode this same CDR3. The rearrangement links TRBV5-1 to TRBJ2-5, with 12 bases aligning to TRBD2. J lost 2 bases, V lost 1 base, and 3 bases had no gene match. The germline V gene has CDR1 SGHRS and CDR2 YFSETQ. The CDR3 is 16 residues long. In DNA form, the CDR3 reads TGCGCCAGCAGCTTGCTCGGACTAGCGGGGCAAGAGACCCAGTACTTC. It specifies CASSLLGLAGQETQYF.

This clone came up a few times. V usage is TRBV30 and J usage is TRBJ1-3; no clear D gene. Trimming took 2 bases from V and 2 from J, leaving 7 bases between them. Per germline, CDR1 GTSNPN and CDR2 SVGIG (reference sequence). This CDR3 comprises 13 residues. CDR3 coding DNA: TGTGCCTGGAGTATCCGGGCTGGAAACACCATATATTTT. This encodes CAWSIRAGNTIYF.

As concerns this clone: Additional DNA sequences in this sample encode the identical CDR3. The chain joins TRBV30 to TRBJ1-3; D gene unclear. With 3 bases removed from V and 0 bases from J, the gap between germline ends came to 6 bases. The germline V gene encodes CDR1 GTSNPN and CDR2 SVGIG (reference sequence). The length of the CDR3 is 13 residues. CDR3 region: CAWSVSSGNTIYF. The CDR3 nucleotides read TGTGCCTGGAGCGTGAGCTCTGGAAACACCATATATTTT.

This clone was counted between two and nine times. The chain has TRBV30 and TRBJ1-2, with D possibly being TRBD1 (5 bases). The CDR3 has 14 amino acids. Trimming stripped 0 bases from V and 1 base from J, with 9 bases between. In germline, CDR1 is GTSNPN, CDR2 SVGIG (reference sequence). In DNA form, the CDR3 reads TGTGCCTGGAGTGTAACGACAGTTAACTATGGCTACACCTTC. Translating it yields CAWSVTTVNYGYTF.

The V call is TRBV6-5, the J call TRBJ2-1; D is possibly TRBD1 (6 bases). This CDR3 comprises 15 residues. Germline-derived CDR1 and CDR2 are MNHEY and SVGAGI. V lost 0 bases to trimming and J lost 10 bases, with 16 bases between them. The CDR3 bases are TGTGCCAGCAGTTACTCGTACACAGGGCAAGGCGAGCAGTTCTTC. Amino acid sequence: CASSYSYTGQGEQFF.

The chain links TRBV10-1 to TRBJ2-3, with D possibly matching TRBD1 (6 bases). The CDR3 is 15 residues long. The germline V gene encodes CDR1 WNHNN and CDR2 SYGVQD (reference sequence). Trimming cost V 6 bases and J 2 bases, with 15 bases left between them. The CDR3 reads CASSPRGAPTDTQYF. In DNA, the CDR3 is TGCGCCAGCAGCCCCAGGGGTGCCCCCACAGATACGCAGTATTTT.

In its sample, this clone was seen a few times. The gene calls are TRBV19 and TRBJ1-5; tentatively, D is TRBD1 (5 bases). The V gene's germline CDR1 is LNHDA and CDR2 SQIVND (reference sequence). Trimming cost V 2 bases and J 3 bases, with 8 bases left between them. This CDR3 spans 14 amino acids. The CDR3 loop is CASSISGLNQPQHF. The CDR3 DNA sequence: TGTGCCAGTAGTATATCAGGGCTCAATCAGCCCCAGCATTTT.

J is TRBJ2-7 and V is TRBV27, with unresolved D. Germline values: CDR1 MNHEY, CDR2 SMNVEV (reference sequence). Deletions cut 3 bases from V and 0 bases from J, with 9 bases between. The CDR3 length is 14 residues. Written as DNA, the CDR3 is TGTGCCAGCAGTTTTAGGTGGGGCTCCTACGAGCAGTACTTC. Translating it yields CASSFRWGSYEQYF.

The rearrangement links TRBV6-1 to TRBJ2-5; the D gene could be TRBD1 or TRBD2 (6 bases each). The CDR3 contains 18 residues. V was shortened by 0 bases and J by 5 bases, with 22 bases between the two germline ends. Germline V CDR1 and CDR2: MNHNS, SASEGT. The CDR3 nucleotides are TGTGCCAGCAGTGAAGCGCTTCGGGGCGGGACATACACGGAGACCCAGTACTTC. Protein sequence: CASSEALRGGTYTETQYF.

This chain joins TRBV30 and TRBJ1-2, with D perhaps matching TRBD1 (5 bases). Germline loops: CDR1 GTSNPN, CDR2 SVGIG (reference sequence). The CDR3 runs to 17 residues. The V end lost 5 bases, the J end lost 4 bases, and 26 bases lay between the germline ends. The CDR3 loop is CAWFLPYQGRPVYGYTF. In DNA form, the CDR3 reads TGTGCCTGGTTTCTTCCTTATCAGGGCCGCCCAGTCTATGGCTACACCTTC.